These 16 T cell receptor beta chains were sequenced from one sample in a study of shared clonotypes between healthy human individuals. Method: immunoSEQ multiplex PCR; TCRdb's copy keeps in-frame clones and lacks some. The repertoire holds 1,400,000 or so clones, with approximately 98.5% as singletons. The sequencing input was naive CD4+ T cells sorted from blood. Subset here: CD45RA+ positively selected. The receptor set was obtained from a man aged 30 to 39 in good health.

The chain carries TRBV6-1 and TRBJ1-2; unclear D gene. CDR3 length: 11 residues. V was trimmed by 5 bases and J by 8 bases, leaving 9 bases between them. From germline, CDR1 is MNHNS and CDR2 SASEGT. The DNA of the CDR3 is TGTGCCAGCAGTTTAAGAAACGGCTACACCTTC. It codes for CASSLRNGYTF.

This chain connects TRBV6-1 to TRBJ1-5; no reliable D call. CDR1 is MNHNS and CDR2 is SASEGT in the germline V gene. There are 13 residues in the CDR3. Trimming took off 2 bases at V and 4 bases at J, with 6 bases between the two ends. The CDR3 loop reads CASSERHNQPQHF. The CDR3 coding sequence is TGTGCCAGCAGTGAACGGCATAATCAGCCCCAGCATTTT.

The chain uses TRBV5-4 and TRBJ2-5, with no clear D. Trimming stripped 4 bases from V and 4 bases from J, with 8 bases between. The CDR3 has 12 amino acids. The V gene's germline CDR1 is SGHNT and CDR2 YYREEE (reference sequence). The CDR3 is CASSDMTETQYF. The DNA for the CDR3 is TGTGCCAGCAGCGACATGACAGAGACCCAGTACTTC.

The chain has TRBV19 and TRBJ2-7; D perhaps matches TRBD1 (5 bases). This CDR3 has 14 residues. V lost 0 bases, J lost 5 bases, and 11 bases lay in between. The germline V gene encodes CDR1 LNHDA and CDR2 SQIVND (reference sequence). CDR3 protein: CASSIDIGAHEQYF. The CDR3 DNA follows: TGTGCCAGTAGTATAGACATTGGGGCCCACGAGCAGTACTTC.

CDR3 sequence: CASSTQQDIGTEAFF. CDR3 bases: TGTGCCAGCAGCACCCAACAGGACATTGGCACTGAAGCTTTCTTT. The chain uses TRBV9 and TRBJ1-1; D might be TRBD1 (5 bases). V was shortened by 4 bases and J by 4 bases, with 17 bases between the two germline ends. CDR3 length: 15 residues. Looked up from germline, CDR1 is SGDLS and CDR2 is YYNGEE.

The chain carries TRBV19 and TRBJ2-3, with D maybe TRBD2 (6 bases). The CDR3 consists of 14 residues. Between the trimmed V and J ends, which lost 6 bases and 2 bases, there was a span of 12 bases. Per germline, CDR1 LNHDA and CDR2 SQIVND (reference sequence). The CDR3 region is CASSLIAVTDTQYF. In DNA form, the CDR3 reads TGTGCCAGTAGCCTAATAGCGGTCACAGATACGCAGTATTTT.

The chain joins TRBV19 to TRBJ2-3, with D maybe TRBD1 (6 bases). V lost 3 bases and J lost 2, with 15 bases in between. Looked up from germline, CDR1 is LNHDA and CDR2 is SQIVND (reference sequence). This CDR3 has 16 residues. CDR3 sequence: CASSMDQGTPTDTQYF. CDR3 sequence (DNA): TGTGCCAGTAGTATGGACCAGGGGACCCCCACAGATACGCAGTATTTT.

The chain combines TRBV18 with TRBJ2-1; weak D call: TRBD2 (6 bases). The V gene's germline CDR1 is KGHSH and CDR2 LQKENI. V was cut by 1 base and J by 7 bases, with 14 bases left in between. The CDR3 consists of 15 residues. The CDR3, as DNA: TGTGCCAGCTCACCACGGGAGCGGGTCACGAATGAGCAGTTCTTC. It encodes CASSPRERVTNEQFF. The full variable domain, rest sourced from reference TRBV18 and TRBJ2-1, is NAGVMQNPRHLVRRRGQEARLRCSPMKGHSHVYWYRQLPEEGLKFMVYLQKENIIDESGMPKERFSAEFPKEGPSILRIQQVVRGDSAAYFCASSPRERVTNEQFFGPGTRLTVL.

The chain links TRBV2 to TRBJ2-7; 11 nucleotides agree with TRBD2. The CDR3 length is 16 residues. Trimming took 7 bases from V and 2 from J; bases not matched to a gene: 10. Germline lookup yields CDR1 SNHLY and CDR2 FYNNEI. The CDR3 region has the DNA TGTGCCAGCAAAGTTCTAGCGGGAGGTCCTGCCTACGAGCAGTACTTC. It yields the protein CASKVLAGGPAYEQYF.

The chain carries TRBV5-4 and TRBJ1-2; D remains ambiguous. Germline values: CDR1 SGHNT, CDR2 YYREEE (reference sequence). The CDR3 totals 17 residues. The V and J ends lost 3 bases and 4 bases respectively, with 22 bases between them. CDR3 sequence (DNA): TGTGCCAGCAGCTCACCGTTGGTAGTACCAATCAGCTATGGCTACACCTTC. The encoded protein is CASSSPLVVPISYGYTF.

The chain links TRBV6-6 to TRBJ2-3; no clear D. V lost 2 bases to trimming and J lost 0 bases, with 9 bases between them. The germline V gene has CDR1 MNHNY and CDR2 SVGAGI (reference sequence). The CDR3 is made up of 15 amino acids. The CDR3 loop is CASSYGRPSTDTQYF. For the CDR3, the DNA is TGTGCCAGCAGTTACGGCAGGCCCAGCACAGATACGCAGTATTTT.

The chain combines TRBV14 with TRBJ2-7; D gene unclear. Deletions cut 1 base from V and 7 bases from J, with 17 bases between. The CDR3 sequence is 15 residues long. Germline V gives CDR1 SGHDN, CDR2 FVKESK. The CDR3 DNA sequence: TGTGCCAGCAGCCAAGGCGCTTATGGATCTAGGGAGCAGTACTTC. It encodes CASSQGAYGSREQYF.

The genes are TRBV11-3 and TRBJ2-5; D remains ambiguous. The V and J ends lost 1 base and 0 bases respectively, with 9 bases between them. The CDR3 extends over 15 amino acids. The germline V gene has CDR1 SGHNT and CDR2 YENEEA. CDR3 coding DNA: TGTGCCAGCAGCTTAGTGGCAGAGTACCAAGAGACCCAGTACTTC. This sequence encodes CASSLVAEYQETQYF.

This rearrangement joins TRBV14 to TRBJ2-5, with no clear D. The CDR3 runs 14 residues. Germline loops: CDR1 SGHDN, CDR2 FVKESK. V gave up 5 bases and J gave up 0 bases, with 10 bases separating them. CDR3 DNA: TGTGCCAGCAGCTCCCACGGGTACCAAGAGACCCAGTACTTC. It specifies CASSSHGYQETQYF.

The rearrangement uses TRBV7-8 and TRBJ2-1, with no clear D. This CDR3 has 12 amino acids. Germline V gives CDR1 SGHVS, CDR2 FQNEAQ. V was clipped by 5 bases and J by 9 bases, with 11 bases between them. The CDR3 here is CASSLDRSEQFF. CDR3 in DNA: TGTGCCAGCAGCCTCGACCGTAGTGAGCAGTTCTTC.

The chain is built from TRBV6-4 and TRBJ2-2; 9 bases align to TRBD2. The germline V gene encodes CDR1 MRHNA and CDR2 SNTAGT. CDR3 size: 17 residues. Trimming cost V 0 bases and J 8 bases; bases outside gene matches: 10. The CDR3 coding sequence is TGTGCCAGCAGTGACTCGTCCAGCGGGAGGTTCGCGGGGGAGCTGTTTTTT. This translates into CASSDSSSGRFAGELFF.